This TCR beta chain was observed in a study of CD8+ T cells in alopecia areata. Study summary: Treated patients received oral tofacitinib, 5 to 10 mg twice daily. The SALT score measured affected scalp surface percentage in treated patients.

CDR3 size: 13 residues. Per germline, CDR1 GTSNPN and CDR2 SVGIG (reference sequence). The V end lost 3 bases, the J end lost 6 bases, and 14 bases lay between the germline ends. Comments on this clone: Antigen: not known.

Study-wide findings and caveats: Normal skin contains resident alphabeta T cells, and these are also sequenced in scalp samples. It was lesional scalp, especially alopecia totalis/universalis, that showed higher clonality than normal scalp.

Extracted from the samples, RNA was reverse transcribed into cDNA to serve as the sequencing template. Measured with immunoSEQ multiplex PCR; TCRdb has only the in-frame clones, and not every one. The repertoire has hundreds of thousands of clones, under 70% of them found once; the top ten carry roughly 1.2%. Noted treatment: oral pan-JAK inhibitor, 5-10 mg twice daily. The TCR sequence derives from a human donor with alopecia areata. The V gene is TRBV30, the J gene TRBJ1-2, with D perhaps TRBD1 (5 bases). The sample was CD4+ T cells sorted from blood, taken at week 44, from a patient treated with tofacitinib. For the CDR3, the DNA is TGTGCCTGGAGCCGCCGTGGGGGTGATGGCTACACCTTC. It yields the protein CAWSRRGGDGYTF.